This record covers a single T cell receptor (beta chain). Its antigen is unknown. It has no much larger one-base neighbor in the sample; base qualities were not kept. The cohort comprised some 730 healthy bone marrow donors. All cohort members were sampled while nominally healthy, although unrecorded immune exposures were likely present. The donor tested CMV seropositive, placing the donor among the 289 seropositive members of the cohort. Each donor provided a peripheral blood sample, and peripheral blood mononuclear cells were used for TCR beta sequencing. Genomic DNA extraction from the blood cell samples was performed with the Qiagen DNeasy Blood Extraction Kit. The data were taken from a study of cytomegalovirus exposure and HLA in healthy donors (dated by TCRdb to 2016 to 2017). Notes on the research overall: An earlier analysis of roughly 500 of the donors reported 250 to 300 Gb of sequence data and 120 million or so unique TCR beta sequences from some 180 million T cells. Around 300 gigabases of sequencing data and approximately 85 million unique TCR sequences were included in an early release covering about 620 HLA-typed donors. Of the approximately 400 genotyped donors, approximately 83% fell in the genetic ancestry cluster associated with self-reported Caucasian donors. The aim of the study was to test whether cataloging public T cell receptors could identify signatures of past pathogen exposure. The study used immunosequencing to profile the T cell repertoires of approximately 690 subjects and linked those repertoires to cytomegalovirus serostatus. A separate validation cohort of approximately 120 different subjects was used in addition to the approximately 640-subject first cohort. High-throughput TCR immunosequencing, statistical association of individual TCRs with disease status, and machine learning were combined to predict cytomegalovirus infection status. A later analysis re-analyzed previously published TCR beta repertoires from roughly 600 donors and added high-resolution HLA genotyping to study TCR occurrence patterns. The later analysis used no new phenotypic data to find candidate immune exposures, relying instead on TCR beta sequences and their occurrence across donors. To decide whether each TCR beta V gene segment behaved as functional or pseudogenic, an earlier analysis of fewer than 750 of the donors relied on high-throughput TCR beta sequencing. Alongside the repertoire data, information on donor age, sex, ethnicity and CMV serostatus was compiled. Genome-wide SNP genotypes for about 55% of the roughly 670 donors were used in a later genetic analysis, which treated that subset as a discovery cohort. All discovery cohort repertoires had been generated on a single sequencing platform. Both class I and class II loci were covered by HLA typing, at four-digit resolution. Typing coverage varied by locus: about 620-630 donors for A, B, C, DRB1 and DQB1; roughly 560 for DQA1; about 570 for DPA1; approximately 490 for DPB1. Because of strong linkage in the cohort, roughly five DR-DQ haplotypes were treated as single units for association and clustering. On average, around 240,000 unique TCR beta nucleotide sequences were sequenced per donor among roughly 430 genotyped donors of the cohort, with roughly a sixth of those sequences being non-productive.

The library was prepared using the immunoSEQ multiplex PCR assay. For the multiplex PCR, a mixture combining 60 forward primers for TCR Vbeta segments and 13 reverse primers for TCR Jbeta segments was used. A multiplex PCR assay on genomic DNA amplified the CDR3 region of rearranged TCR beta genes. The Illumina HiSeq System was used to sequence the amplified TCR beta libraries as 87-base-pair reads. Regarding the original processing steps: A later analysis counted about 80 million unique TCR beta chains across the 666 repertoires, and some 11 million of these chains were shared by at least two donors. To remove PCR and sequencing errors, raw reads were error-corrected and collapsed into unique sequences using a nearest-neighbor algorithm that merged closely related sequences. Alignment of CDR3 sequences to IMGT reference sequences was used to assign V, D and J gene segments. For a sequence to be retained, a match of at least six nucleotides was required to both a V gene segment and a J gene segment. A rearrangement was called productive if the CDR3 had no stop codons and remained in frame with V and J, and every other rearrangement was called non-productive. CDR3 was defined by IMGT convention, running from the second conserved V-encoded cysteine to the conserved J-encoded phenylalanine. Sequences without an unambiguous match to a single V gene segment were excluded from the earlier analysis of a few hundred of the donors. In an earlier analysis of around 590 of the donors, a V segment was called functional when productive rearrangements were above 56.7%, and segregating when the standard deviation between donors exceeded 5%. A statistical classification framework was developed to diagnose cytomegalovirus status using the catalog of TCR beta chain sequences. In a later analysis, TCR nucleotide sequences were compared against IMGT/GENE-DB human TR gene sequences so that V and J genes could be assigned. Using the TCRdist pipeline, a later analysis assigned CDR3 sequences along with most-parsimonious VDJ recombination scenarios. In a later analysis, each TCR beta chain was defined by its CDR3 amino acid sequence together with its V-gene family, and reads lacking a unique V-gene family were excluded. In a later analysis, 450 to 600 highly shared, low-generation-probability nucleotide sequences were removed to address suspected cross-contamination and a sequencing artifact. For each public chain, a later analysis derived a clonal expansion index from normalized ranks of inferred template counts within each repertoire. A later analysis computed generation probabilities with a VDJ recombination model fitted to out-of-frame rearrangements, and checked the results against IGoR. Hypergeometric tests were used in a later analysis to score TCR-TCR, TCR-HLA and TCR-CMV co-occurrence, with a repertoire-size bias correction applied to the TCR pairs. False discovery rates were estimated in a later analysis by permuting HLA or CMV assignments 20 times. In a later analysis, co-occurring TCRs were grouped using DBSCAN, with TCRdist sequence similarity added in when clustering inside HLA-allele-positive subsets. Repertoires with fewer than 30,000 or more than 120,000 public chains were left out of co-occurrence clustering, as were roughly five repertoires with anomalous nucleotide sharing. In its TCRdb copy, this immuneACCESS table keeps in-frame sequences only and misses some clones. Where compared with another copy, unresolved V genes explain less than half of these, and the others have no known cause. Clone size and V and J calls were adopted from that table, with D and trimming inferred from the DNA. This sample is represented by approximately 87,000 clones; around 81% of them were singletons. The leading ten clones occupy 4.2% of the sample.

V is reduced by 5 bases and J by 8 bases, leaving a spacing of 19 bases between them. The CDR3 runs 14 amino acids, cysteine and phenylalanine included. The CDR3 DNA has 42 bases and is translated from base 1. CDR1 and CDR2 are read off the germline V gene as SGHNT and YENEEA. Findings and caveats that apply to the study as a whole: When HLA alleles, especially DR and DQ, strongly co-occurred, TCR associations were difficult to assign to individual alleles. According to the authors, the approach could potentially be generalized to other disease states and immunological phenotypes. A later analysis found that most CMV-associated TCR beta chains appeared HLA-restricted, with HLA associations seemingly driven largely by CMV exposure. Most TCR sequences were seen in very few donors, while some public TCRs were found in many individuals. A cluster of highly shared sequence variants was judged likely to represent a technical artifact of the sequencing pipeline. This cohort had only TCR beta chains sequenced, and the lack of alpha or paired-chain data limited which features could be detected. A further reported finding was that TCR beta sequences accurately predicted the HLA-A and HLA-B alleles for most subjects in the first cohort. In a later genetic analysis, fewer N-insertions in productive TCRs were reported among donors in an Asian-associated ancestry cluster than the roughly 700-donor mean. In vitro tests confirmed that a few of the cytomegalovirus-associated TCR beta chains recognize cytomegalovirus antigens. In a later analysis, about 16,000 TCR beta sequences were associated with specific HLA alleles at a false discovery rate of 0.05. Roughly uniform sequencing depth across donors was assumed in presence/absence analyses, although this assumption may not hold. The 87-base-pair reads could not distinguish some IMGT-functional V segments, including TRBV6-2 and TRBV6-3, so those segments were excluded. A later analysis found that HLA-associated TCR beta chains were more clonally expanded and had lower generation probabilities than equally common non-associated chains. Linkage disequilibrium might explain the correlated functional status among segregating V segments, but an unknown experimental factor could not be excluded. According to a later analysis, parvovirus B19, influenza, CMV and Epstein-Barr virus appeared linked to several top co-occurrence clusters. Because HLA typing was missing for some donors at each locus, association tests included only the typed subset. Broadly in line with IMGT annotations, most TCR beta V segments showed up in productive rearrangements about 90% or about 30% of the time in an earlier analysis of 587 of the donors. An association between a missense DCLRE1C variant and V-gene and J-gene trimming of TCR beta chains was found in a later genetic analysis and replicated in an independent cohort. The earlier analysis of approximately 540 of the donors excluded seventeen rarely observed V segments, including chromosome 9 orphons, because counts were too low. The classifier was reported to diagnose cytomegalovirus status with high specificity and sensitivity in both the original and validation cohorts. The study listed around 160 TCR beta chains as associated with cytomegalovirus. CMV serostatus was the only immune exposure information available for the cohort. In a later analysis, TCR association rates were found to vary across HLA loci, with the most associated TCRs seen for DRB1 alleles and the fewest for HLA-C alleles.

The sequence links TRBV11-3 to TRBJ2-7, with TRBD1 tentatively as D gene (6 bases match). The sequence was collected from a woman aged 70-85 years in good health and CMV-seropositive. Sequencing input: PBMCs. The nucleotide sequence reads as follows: TGTGCCAGCAGCCAAGGACAGTCAGCTCCCCAGCAGTACTTC. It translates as CASSQGQSAPQQYF.